Below, 17 T cell receptor beta chains from the same sample are listed, as sequenced in a study of control samples from healthy donors and cancer patients. TCRdb keeps only in-frame clones here, not all; method: immunoSEQ multiplex PCR. The table records 100,000 to 150,000 clones, just under 90% of them present only once. Material for sequencing was PBMCs. Receptors originate from a man aged 50 to 60 with head and neck cancer.

V and J are TRBV9 and TRBJ2-7, with 10 bases identical to TRBD2. The CDR3 is made up of 15 amino acids. V lost 0 bases to trimming and J lost 3 bases; unmatched junction nucleotides: 3. The germline CDR1 and CDR2 sequences are SGDLS and YYNGEE. The CDR3 here is CASSVGAGGLYEQYF. The CDR3 DNA is TGTGCCAGCAGCGTAGGAGCGGGAGGGCTCTACGAGCAGTACTTC.

The chain links TRBV5-4 to TRBJ2-7; maybe TRBD2 (5 bases). The CDR3 is 15 amino acids. V lost 2 bases and J 3 bases, leaving 15 bases between the germline ends. The germline V gene has CDR1 SGHNT and CDR2 YYREEE (reference sequence). The CDR3 spells CASSFQDTRNYEQYF. The CDR3 bases are TGTGCCAGCAGCTTTCAGGATACTAGGAACTACGAGCAGTACTTC.

V is TRBV7-3 and J is TRBJ1-1; 8 positions match TRBD1. The germline CDR1 and CDR2 sequences are SGHTA and FQGTGA. V lost 2 bases, J lost 4 bases, and 6 bases stayed unmatched. There are 15 residues in the CDR3. The CDR3 sequence: CASSLQGAGGTEAFF. CDR3 in DNA: TGTGCCAGCAGCTTACAGGGGGCGGGAGGCACTGAAGCTTTCTTT.

The V gene is TRBV13, the J gene TRBJ2-7; no clear D gene. The germline gives CDR1 PRHDT, CDR2 FYEKMQ (reference sequence). Trimming removed 2 bases at V and 1 base at J, with 6 bases between. CDR3 size: 13 residues. The CDR3 DNA follows: TGTGCCAGCAGCTTATACAAATCCTACGAGCAGTACTTC. It is translated as CASSLYKSYEQYF.

The chain's CDR3 is CASRGDRGTNEQFF. CDR3 sequence (DNA): TGTGCCAGCAGGGGTGACAGGGGAACCAATGAGCAGTTCTTC. The rearrangement links TRBV28 to TRBJ2-1; 8 bases match TRBD1. Unmatched junction bases numbered 7, after V lost 6 bases and J lost 6 bases. Germline values: CDR1 MDHEN, CDR2 SYDVKM. This CDR3 comprises 14 residues.

The chain couples TRBV6-6 to TRBJ1-5; D unclear. Germline V gene lookup returns CDR1 MNHNY and CDR2 SVGAGI (reference sequence). The CDR3 runs to 15 residues. Trimming took 6 bases from V and 6 from J, leaving 18 bases between them. The CDR3 DNA reads as TGTGCCAGCAGGGGAACGGATGCATCTGGTCAGCCCCAGCATTTT. It is translated as CASRGTDASGQPQHF.

The chain links TRBV11-2 to TRBJ2-5; TRBD2 matches at 9 bases. The CDR3 has 14 residues. From germline, CDR1 is SGHAT and CDR2 FQNNGV. Trimming removed 5 bases from V and 6 bases from J; junction bases left unmatched: 7. In DNA, the CDR3 is TGTGCCAGCAGCGATCCTAGCGGGACTAAGACCCAGTACTTC. Its protein product is CASSDPSGTKTQYF.

CDR3 sequence reads: CASSIRDRPQQYF. CDR3 nucleotide sequence: TGTGCCAGTAGTATAAGGGACAGACCCCAGCAGTACTTC. The chain recombines TRBV19 with TRBJ2-7, with 7 bases aligning to TRBD1. Germline V gene data show CDR1 as LNHDA and CDR2 as SQIVND (reference sequence). Unmatched junction bases numbered 6, after V lost 2 bases and J lost 8 bases. CDR3 length: 13 residues.

The chain recombines TRBV15 with TRBJ1-5, with 7 bases identical to TRBD1. Germline V gives CDR1 LNHNV, CDR2 YYDKDF (reference sequence). This CDR3 comprises 15 residues. V was pared by 0 bases and J by 4 bases, with 3 bases of the junction left unmatched. The CDR3 spells CATSREEDRNQPQHF. The CDR3 nucleotides read TGTGCCACCAGCAGAGAAGAGGACAGGAATCAGCCCCAGCATTTT.

The chain has TRBV6-5 and TRBJ2-3; D is ambiguous. The V gene's germline CDR1 is MNHEY and CDR2 SVGAGI. V lost 0 bases and J 0 bases, leaving 4 bases between the germline ends. The CDR3 loop spans 14 amino acids. CDR3 sequence: CASSYSDSTDTQYF. CDR3 sequence (DNA): TGTGCCAGCAGTTACTCGGACAGCACAGATACGCAGTATTTT.

CDR3 residues: CASSLSSSYNEQFF. DNA for the CDR3: TGTGCCAGCAGCTTGTCGAGCTCCTACAATGAGCAGTTCTTC. The gene calls are TRBV5-4 and TRBJ2-1; D is unresolved. Germline lookup yields CDR1 SGHNT and CDR2 YYREEE (reference sequence). CDR3 length: 14 residues. V shed 1 base and J shed 0 bases, with 5 bases lying between them.

This chain joins TRBV7-6 and TRBJ1-1; D ambiguous. Germline-derived CDR1 and CDR2 are SGHVS and FNYEAQ. CDR3 length equals 13 residues. The germline V and J ends were trimmed by 5 bases and 7 bases, with 14 bases remaining between them. The DNA of the CDR3 is TGTGCCAGCAGCCCCCAGGTGTTTGGTGAAGCTTTCTTT. It translates to CASSPQVFGEAFF. Full variable domain (remainder filled in from reference TRBV7-6 and TRBJ1-1): GAGVSQSPRYKVTKRGQDVALRCDPISGHVSLYWYRQALGQGPEFLTYFNYEAQQDKSGLPNDRFSAERPEGSISTLTIQRTEQRDSAMYRCASSPQVFGEAFFGQGTRLTVV.

The chain uses TRBV5-4 and TRBJ2-1; 7 bases agree with TRBD2. The CDR3 covers 13 residues. J gave up 3 bases and V 3 bases, and 0 bases lay outside the gene matches. The germline gives CDR1 SGHNT, CDR2 YYREEE (reference sequence). CDR3 coding DNA: TGTGCCAGCAGCTGGGACTACTACAATGAGCAGTTCTTC. Amino acids: CASSWDYYNEQFF. Full variable domain (outside the CDR3, taken from reference TRBV5-4 and TRBJ2-1): ETGVTQSPTHLIKTRGQQVTLRCSSQSGHNTVSWYQQALGQGPQFIFQYYREEENGRGNFPPRFSGLQFPNYSSELNVNALELDDSALYLCASSWDYYNEQFFGPGTRLTVL.

The chain links TRBV19 to TRBJ2-7, with D tentatively TRBD1 (5 bases). The V gene lost 6 bases and the J gene lost 1 base, with 13 bases spanning the gap. CDR3 length: 14 residues. CDR1 and CDR2 from the germline V gene are LNHDA and SQIVND (reference sequence). Written as DNA, the CDR3 is TGTGCCAGTAGCAGGGCATGGGGTTCCTACGAGCAGTACTTC. Translating it yields CASSRAWGSYEQYF. Based on the CDR3 plus reference TRBV19 and TRBJ2-7, the full variable domain is DGGITQSPKYLFRKEGQNVTLSCEQNLNHDAMYWYRQDPGQGLRLIYYSQIVNDFQKGDIAEGYSVSREKKESFPLTVTSAQKNPTAFYLCASSRAWGSYEQYFGPGTRLTVT.

V and J are TRBV5-1 and TRBJ2-7; the D is unclear. CDR1 and CDR2 from the germline V gene are SGHRS and YFSETQ. The germline V and J ends were trimmed by 0 bases and 2 bases, with 9 bases remaining between them. The CDR3 is 14 residues long. The CDR3 is CASSLGSGTYEQYF. The CDR3 DNA follows: TGCGCCAGCAGCTTGGGTTCAGGTACCTACGAGCAGTACTTC.

This chain links TRBV15 with TRBJ1-5; 8 nucleotides match TRBD1. Germline trimming cut 7 bases from V and 2 bases from J; bases unmatched to any gene: 7. This CDR3 is built from 15 residues. From germline, CDR1 is LNHNV and CDR2 YYDKDF (reference sequence). The CDR3 spells CATTGGVDRNQPQHF. CDR3 DNA sequence: TGTGCCACCACAGGGGGCGTTGATCGCAATCAGCCCCAGCATTTT.

This sequence joins TRBV27 and TRBJ2-1; D remains unclear. Between the trimmed V and J ends, which lost 7 bases and 4 bases, there was a span of 8 bases. The CDR3 length is 12 residues. Germline assignment: CDR1 MNHEY and CDR2 SMNVEV (reference sequence). CDR3 amino acids: CASKTSYNEQFF. DNA of the CDR3: TGTGCCAGCAAGACTTCTTACAATGAGCAGTTCTTC.